This T cell receptor beta chain was recovered during a study of cytomegalovirus exposure and HLA in healthy donors. To note about this clone: Its antigen is not known.

Losses at the gene ends were 4 bases for V and 4 bases for J; bases not matched to a gene: 4. CDR3 length: 14 residues. Looked up from germline, CDR1 is MNHEY and CDR2 is SVGAGI. The PCR used 60 Vbeta and 13 Jbeta primers. Using immunoSEQ multiplex PCR, the repertoire was profiled, and TCRdb retains in-frame clones only, with some absent. The repertoire includes a few hundred thousand clones, around 82% of them detected once, and about 2.8% sits in the top ten. Findings and caveats of the study: In vitro data verified a few CMV-associated chains as specific for CMV antigens. A highly shared variant cluster was judged a likely technical artifact.

V and J are TRBV6-5 and TRBJ2-7; 10 bases match TRBD1. Sequencing used PBMCs. This TCR came from a woman under 40 in good health and CMV-seronegative. CDR3 sequence: CASSSPGQGYEQYF. For the CDR3, the DNA is TGTGCCAGCAGTTCTCCGGGACAGGGGTACGAGCAGTACTTC.